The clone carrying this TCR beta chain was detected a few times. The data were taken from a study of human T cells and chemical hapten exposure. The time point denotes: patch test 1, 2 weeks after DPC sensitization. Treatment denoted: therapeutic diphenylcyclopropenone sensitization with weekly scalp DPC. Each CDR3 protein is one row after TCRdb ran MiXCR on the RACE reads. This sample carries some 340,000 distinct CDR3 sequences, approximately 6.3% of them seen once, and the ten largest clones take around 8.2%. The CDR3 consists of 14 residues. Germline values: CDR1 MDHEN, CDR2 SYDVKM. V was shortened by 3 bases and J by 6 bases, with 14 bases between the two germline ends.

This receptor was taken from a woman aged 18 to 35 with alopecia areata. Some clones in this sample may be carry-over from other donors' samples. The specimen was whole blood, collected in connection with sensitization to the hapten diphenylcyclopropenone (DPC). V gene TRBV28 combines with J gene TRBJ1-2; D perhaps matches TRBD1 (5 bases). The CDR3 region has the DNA TGTGCCAGCAGTTTTAGAGCAGGGCAGCATGGCTACACCTTC. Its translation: CASSFRAGQHGYTF.